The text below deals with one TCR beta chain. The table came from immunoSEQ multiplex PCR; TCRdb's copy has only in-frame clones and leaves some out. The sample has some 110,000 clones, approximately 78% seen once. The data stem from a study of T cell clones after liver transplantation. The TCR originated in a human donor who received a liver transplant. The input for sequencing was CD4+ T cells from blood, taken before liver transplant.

The chain's CDR3 is CASSQGGRDYEQYF. Here the CDR3 DNA reads TGTGCCAGCAGCCAAGGGGGACGGGACTACGAGCAGTACTTC. The chain carries TRBV14 and TRBJ2-7, with D possibly called TRBD1 or TRBD2 (5 bases each). The V gene lost 1 base and the J gene lost 3 bases, with 10 bases spanning the gap. This CDR3 contains 14 residues. The germline V gene encodes CDR1 SGHDN and CDR2 FVKESK.